This is a list of T cell receptor beta chains from one sample in a study of blood T cell repertoires in COVID-19. Assay used: immunoSEQ multiplex PCR; TCRdb lists only in-frame clones, some missing. This table holds roughly 340,000 clones, 80% to 90% found once. The source material was PBMCs or T cells enriched from blood (not recorded which). Source of these receptors: a man between 18 and 29 years old who had recovered from COVID-19. Each CDR3 is given with its conserved first and last residue. A D gene is named only where the DNA matches it firmly. The size entry is marked missing in some rows and otherwise reads once, few, many or a size class.

clone size: .
D gene: TRBD1
CDR3 length: 15
V gene: TRBV10-3
J gene: TRBJ1-5
CDR3 protein: CAISDGGQGNQPQHF
CDR3 DNA: TGTGCCATCAGTGATGGGGGACAGGGGAATCAGCCCCAGCATTTT

clone size: once
D gene: .
CDR3 length: 14
V gene: TRBV5-5
J gene: TRBJ1-1
CDR3 protein: CASSLALGNTEAFF
CDR3 DNA: TGTGCCAGCAGCTTGGCCCTAGGGAACACTGAAGCTTTCTTT

clone size: .
D gene: TRBD2
CDR3 length: 18
V gene: TRBV28
J gene: TRBJ2-5
CDR3 protein: CASTEGYAGGPGGETQYF
CDR3 DNA: TGTGCCAGCACCGAGGGGTACGCGGGAGGGCCGGGGGGAGAGACCCAGTACTTC

clone size: .
D gene: .
CDR3 length: 14
V gene: TRBV30
J gene: TRBJ1-5
CDR3 protein: CAWSVASEDQPQHF
CDR3 DNA: TGTGCCTGGAGTGTGGCCAGCGAGGATCAGCCCCAGCATTTT

clone size: .
D gene: TRBD1
CDR3 length: 14
V gene: TRBV25-1
J gene: TRBJ1-1
CDR3 protein: CASSGQGWDTEAFF
CDR3 DNA: TGTGCCAGCAGTGGACAGGGGTGGGACACTGAAGCTTTCTTT

clone size: .
D gene: .
CDR3 length: 11
V gene: TRBV20-1
J gene: TRBJ2-7
CDR3 protein: CSAGTGNEQYF
CDR3 DNA: TGCAGTGCCGGTACAGGGAACGAGCAGTACTTC

clone size: .
D gene: TRBD2
CDR3 length: 14
V gene: TRBV6-4
J gene: TRBJ2-1
CDR3 protein: CASSKSGGYNEQFF
CDR3 DNA: TGTGCCAGCAGTAAAAGCGGGGGTTACAATGAGCAGTTCTTC

clone size: .
D gene: TRBD1
CDR3 length: 15
V gene: TRBV7-9
J gene: TRBJ1-6
CDR3 protein: CASSHERTGGSPLHF
CDR3 DNA: TGTGCCAGCAGCCACGAACGGACAGGCGGGTCACCCCTCCACTTT

clone size: once
D gene: TRBD2
CDR3 length: 14
V gene: TRBV7-2
J gene: TRBJ2-7
CDR3 protein: CASRYRDYHYEQYF
CDR3 DNA: TGTGCCAGCAGATACCGGGACTACCACTACGAGCAGTACTTC

clone size: .
D gene: .
CDR3 length: 16
V gene: TRBV18
J gene: TRBJ2-1
CDR3 protein: CASGPLGGSSYNEQFF
CDR3 DNA: TGTGCCAGCGGTCCCCTCGGGGGAAGCTCCTACAATGAGCAGTTCTTC

clone size: .
D gene: .
CDR3 length: 16
V gene: TRBV7-6
J gene: TRBJ1-2
CDR3 protein: CASSLEQGRSYYGYTF
CDR3 DNA: TGTGCCAGCAGCCTCGAACAGGGTAGGAGTTACTATGGCTACACCTTC

clone size: .
D gene: .
CDR3 length: 14
V gene: TRBV19
J gene: TRBJ1-5
CDR3 protein: CASRPWAGVQPQHF
CDR3 DNA: TGTGCCAGTAGACCGTGGGCAGGGGTTCAGCCCCAGCATTTT

clone size: .
D gene: .
CDR3 length: 15
V gene: TRBV7-7
J gene: TRBJ2-7
CDR3 protein: CASSLEEGSTYEQYF
CDR3 DNA: TGTGCCAGCAGCTTAGAGGAGGGATCGACCTACGAGCAGTACTTC

clone size: few
D gene: .
CDR3 length: 14
V gene: TRBV6-5
J gene: TRBJ1-2
CDR3 protein: CASTSAGRAYGYTF
CDR3 DNA: TGTGCCAGCACCTCCGCCGGGAGGGCCTATGGCTACACCTTC

clone size: .
D gene: .
CDR3 length: 14
V gene: TRBV3-1/TRBV3-2
J gene: TRBJ2-7
CDR3 protein: CASRLRGSLYEQYF
CDR3 DNA: TGTGCCAGCAGGCTGAGGGGGTCCCTCTACGAGCAGTACTTC

clone size: .
D gene: .
CDR3 length: 14
V gene: TRBV19
J gene: TRBJ2-1
CDR3 protein: CASSIKGIDSEQFF
CDR3 DNA: TGTGCCAGTAGTATTAAGGGGATTGATAGTGAGCAGTTCTTC

clone size: .
D gene: .
CDR3 length: 16
V gene: TRBV27
J gene: TRBJ1-5
CDR3 protein: CASGGGGGSDFQPQHF
CDR3 DNA: TGTGCCAGCGGAGGAGGGGGGGGATCCGATTTTCAGCCCCAGCATTTT

clone size: .
D gene: TRBD2
CDR3 length: 17
V gene: TRBV4-1
J gene: TRBJ2-7
CDR3 protein: CASSHPTSGGLSYEQYF
CDR3 DNA: TGCGCCAGCAGCCACCCTACCAGCGGGGGTCTGTCCTACGAGCAGTACTTC

clone size: .
D gene: TRBD1
CDR3 length: 16
V gene: TRBV10-3
J gene: TRBJ2-4
CDR3 protein: CAISDKGALAKNIQYF
CDR3 DNA: TGTGCCATCAGTGACAAGGGGGCCTTAGCCAAAAACATTCAGTACTTC

clone size: .
D gene: .
CDR3 length: 14
V gene: TRBV5-1
J gene: TRBJ1-1
CDR3 protein: CASSLGAGNTEAFF
CDR3 DNA: TGCGCCAGCAGCTTGGGGGCGGGGAACACTGAAGCTTTCTTT